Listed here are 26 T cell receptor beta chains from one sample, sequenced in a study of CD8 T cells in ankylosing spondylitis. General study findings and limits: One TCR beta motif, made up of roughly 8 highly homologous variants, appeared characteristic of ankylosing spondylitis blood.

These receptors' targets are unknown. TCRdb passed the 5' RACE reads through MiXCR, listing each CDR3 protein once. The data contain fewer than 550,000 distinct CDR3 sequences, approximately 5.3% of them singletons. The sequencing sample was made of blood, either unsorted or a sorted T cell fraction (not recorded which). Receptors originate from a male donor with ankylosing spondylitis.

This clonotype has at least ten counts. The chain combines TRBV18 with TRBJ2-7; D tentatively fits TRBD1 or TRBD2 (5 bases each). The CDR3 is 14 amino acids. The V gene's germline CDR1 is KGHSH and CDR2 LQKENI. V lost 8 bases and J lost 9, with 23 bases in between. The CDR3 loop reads CASHPTSGPGGQYF. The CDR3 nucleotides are TGTGCCAGCCACCCTACGTCGGGCCCTGGGGGGCAGTACTTC.

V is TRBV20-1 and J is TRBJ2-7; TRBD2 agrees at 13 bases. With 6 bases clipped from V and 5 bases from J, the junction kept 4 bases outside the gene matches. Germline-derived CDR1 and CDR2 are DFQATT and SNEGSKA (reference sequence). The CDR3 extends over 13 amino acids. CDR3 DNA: TGCAGTGCCAGACTAGCGGGGGGCAACGAGCAGTACTTC. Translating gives CSARLAGGNEQYF.

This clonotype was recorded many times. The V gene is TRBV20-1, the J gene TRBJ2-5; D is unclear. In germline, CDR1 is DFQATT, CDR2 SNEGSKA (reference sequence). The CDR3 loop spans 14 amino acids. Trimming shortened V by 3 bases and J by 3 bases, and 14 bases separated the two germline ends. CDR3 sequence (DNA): TGCAGTGCTAGTCTCTCGAGTGGGGAAGAGACCCAGTACTTC. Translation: CSASLSSGEETQYF.

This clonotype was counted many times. CDR3 sequence: CASSLEGLHEAFF. CDR3 DNA: TGCGCCAGCAGCTTGGAAGGACTTCATGAAGCTTTCTTT. The chain is built from TRBV5-1 and TRBJ1-1; D gene unclear. Trimming stripped 0 bases from V and 7 bases from J, with 10 bases between. The CDR3 length is 13 residues. Germline V gives CDR1 SGHRS, CDR2 YFSETQ.

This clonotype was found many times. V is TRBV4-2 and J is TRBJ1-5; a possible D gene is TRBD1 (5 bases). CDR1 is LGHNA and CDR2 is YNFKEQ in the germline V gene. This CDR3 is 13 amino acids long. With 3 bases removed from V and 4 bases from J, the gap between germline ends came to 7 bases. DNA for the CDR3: TGTGCCAGCAGCCAGGGGCCTAATCAGCCCCAGCATTTT. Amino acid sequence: CASSQGPNQPQHF.

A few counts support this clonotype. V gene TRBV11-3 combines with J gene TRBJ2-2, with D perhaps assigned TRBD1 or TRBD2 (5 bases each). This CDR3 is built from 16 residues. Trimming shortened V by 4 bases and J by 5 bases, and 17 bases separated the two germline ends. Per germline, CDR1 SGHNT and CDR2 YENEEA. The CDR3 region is CASSSLGGRRTGELFF. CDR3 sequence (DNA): TGTGCCAGCAGCTCACTTGGGGGAAGGAGGACCGGGGAGCTGTTTTTT.

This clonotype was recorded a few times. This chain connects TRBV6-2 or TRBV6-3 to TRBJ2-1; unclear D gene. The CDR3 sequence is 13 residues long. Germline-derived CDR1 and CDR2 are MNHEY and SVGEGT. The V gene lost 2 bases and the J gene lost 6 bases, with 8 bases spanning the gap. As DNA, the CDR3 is TGTGCCAGCAGTTACCCCCCTCGCAATGAGCAGTTCTTC. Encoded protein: CASSYPPRNEQFF.

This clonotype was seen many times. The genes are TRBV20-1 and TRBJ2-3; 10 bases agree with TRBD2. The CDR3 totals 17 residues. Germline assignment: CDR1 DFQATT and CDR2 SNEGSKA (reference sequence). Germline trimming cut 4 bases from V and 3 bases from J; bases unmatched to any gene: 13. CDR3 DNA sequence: TGCAGTGCTAAACGACTAGCGGGCTCCGAGGCAACAGATACGCAGTATTTT. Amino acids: CSAKRLAGSEATDTQYF.

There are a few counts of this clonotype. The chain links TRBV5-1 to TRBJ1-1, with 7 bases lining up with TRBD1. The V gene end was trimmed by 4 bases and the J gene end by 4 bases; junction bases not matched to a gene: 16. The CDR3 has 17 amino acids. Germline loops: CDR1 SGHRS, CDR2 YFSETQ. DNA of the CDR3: TGCGCCAGCAGCGTCCAGGGGGGGGTGGTTTGGAGCACTGAAGCTTTCTTT. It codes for CASSVQGGVVWSTEAFF.

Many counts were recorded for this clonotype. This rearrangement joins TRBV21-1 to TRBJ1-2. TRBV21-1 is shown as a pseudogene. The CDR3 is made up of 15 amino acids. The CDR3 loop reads CASSSPAGLNYGYTF. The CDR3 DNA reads TGTGCCAGCAGCTCCCCAGCAGGACTTAACTATGGCTACACCTTC.

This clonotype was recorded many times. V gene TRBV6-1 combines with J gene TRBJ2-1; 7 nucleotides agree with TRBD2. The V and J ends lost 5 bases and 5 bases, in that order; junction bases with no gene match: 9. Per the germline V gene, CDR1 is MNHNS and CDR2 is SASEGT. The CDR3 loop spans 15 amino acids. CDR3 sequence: CASSTSGTKNNEQFF. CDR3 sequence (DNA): TGTGCCAGCAGTACATCCGGGACTAAAAACAATGAGCAGTTCTTC.

The CDR3 DNA is TGCAGCGCTACCGGGACAGGGACTTACAATGAGCAGTTCTTC. Its protein product is CSATGTGTYNEQFF. The chain employs TRBV29-1 and TRBJ2-1, with 9 positions matching TRBD1. V shed 7 bases, J shed 4 bases, and the junction held 8 bases outside the gene matches. CDR1 and CDR2 from the germline V gene are SQVTM and ANQGSEA. CDR3 length: 14 residues.

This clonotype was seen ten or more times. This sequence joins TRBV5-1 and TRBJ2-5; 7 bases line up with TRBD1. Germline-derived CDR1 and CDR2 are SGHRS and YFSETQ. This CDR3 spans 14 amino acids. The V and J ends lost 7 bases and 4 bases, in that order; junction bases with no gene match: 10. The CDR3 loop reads CASFLTGSGETQYF. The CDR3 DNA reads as TGCGCCAGCTTTTTGACAGGGTCCGGAGAGACCCAGTACTTC.

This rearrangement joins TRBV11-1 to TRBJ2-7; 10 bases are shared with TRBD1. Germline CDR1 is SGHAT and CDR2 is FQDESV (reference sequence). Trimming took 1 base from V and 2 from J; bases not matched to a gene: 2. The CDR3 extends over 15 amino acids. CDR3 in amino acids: CASSLVGTGAYEQYF. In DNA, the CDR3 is TGTGCCAGCAGCTTAGTTGGGACAGGGGCCTACGAGCAGTACTTC.

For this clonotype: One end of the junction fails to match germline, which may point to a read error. CDR3 nucleotides: TGCAGTGCTAGCGCTAAAAGGAGGCCCTCCCACGAGCAGTACTTC. Its protein is CSASAKRRPSHEQYF. This sequence joins TRBV20-1 and TRBJ2-7, with TRBD2 as a possible D gene (5 bases). CDR1 and CDR2 from the germline V gene are DFQATT and SNEGSKA (reference sequence). The CDR3 spans 15 residues.

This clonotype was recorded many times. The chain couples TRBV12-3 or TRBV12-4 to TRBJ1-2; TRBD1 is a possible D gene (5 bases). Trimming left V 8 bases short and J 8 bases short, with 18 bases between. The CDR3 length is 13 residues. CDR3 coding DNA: TGTGCCAGCTCTTTAGTTCCCGGGGGAGGCTACACCTTC. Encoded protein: CASSLVPGGGYTF.

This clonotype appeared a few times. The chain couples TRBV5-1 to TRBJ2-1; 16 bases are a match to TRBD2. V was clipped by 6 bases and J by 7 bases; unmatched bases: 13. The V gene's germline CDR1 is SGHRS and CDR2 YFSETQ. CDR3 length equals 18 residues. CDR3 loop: CASTSGTSGRAGANEQFF. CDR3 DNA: TGCGCCAGCACCTCCGGGACTAGCGGGAGGGCCGGGGCGAATGAGCAGTTCTTC.

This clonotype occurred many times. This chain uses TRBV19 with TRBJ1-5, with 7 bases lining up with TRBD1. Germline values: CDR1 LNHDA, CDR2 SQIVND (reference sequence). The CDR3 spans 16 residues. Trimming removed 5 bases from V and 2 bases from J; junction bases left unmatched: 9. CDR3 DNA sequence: TGTGCCAGTAGTTTCTCTTACAGGGGTGGCAATCAGCCCCAGCATTTT. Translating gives CASSFSYRGGNQPQHF.

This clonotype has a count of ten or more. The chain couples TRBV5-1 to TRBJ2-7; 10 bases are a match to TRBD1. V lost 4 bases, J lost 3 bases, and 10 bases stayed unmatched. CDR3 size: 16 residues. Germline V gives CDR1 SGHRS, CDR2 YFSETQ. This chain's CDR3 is CASSPGQGMRDYEQYF. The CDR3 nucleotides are TGCGCCAGCAGCCCGGGACAGGGGATGAGAGACTACGAGCAGTACTTC.

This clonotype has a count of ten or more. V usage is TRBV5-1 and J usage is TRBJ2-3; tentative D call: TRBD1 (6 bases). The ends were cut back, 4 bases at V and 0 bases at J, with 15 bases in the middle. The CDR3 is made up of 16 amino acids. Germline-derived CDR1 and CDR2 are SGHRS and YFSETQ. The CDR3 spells CASSPGHRTSTDTQYF. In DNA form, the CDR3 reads TGCGCCAGCAGCCCGGGACATCGAACTAGCACAGATACGCAGTATTTT.

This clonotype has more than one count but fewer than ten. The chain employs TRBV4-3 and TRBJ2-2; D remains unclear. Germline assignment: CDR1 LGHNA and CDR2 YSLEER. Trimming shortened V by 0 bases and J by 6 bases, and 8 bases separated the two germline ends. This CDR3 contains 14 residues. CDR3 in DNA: TGCGCCAGCAGCCAAGATCCAGGTCCCGGGGAGCTGTTTTTT. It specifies CASSQDPGPGELFF.

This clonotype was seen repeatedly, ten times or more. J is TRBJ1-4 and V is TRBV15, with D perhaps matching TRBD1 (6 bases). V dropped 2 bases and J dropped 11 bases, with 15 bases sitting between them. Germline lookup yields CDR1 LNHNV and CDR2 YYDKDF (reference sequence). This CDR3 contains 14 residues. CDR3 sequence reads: CATSRQQGLQKLFF. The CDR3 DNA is TGTGCCACCAGCAGACAACAGGGTCTACAGAAACTGTTTTTT.

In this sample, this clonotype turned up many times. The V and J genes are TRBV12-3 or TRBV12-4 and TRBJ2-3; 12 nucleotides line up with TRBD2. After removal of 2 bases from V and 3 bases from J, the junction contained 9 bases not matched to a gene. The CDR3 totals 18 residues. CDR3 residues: CASSLRVLAGGDTDTQYF. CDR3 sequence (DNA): TGTGCCAGCAGTTTAAGAGTCCTAGCGGGGGGGGATACAGATACGCAGTATTTT.

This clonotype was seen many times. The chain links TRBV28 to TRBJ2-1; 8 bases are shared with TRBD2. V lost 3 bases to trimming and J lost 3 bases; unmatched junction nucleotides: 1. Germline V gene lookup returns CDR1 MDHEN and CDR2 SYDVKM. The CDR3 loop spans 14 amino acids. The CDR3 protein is CASSFSGIYNEQFF. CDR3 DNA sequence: TGTGCCAGCAGTTTTAGCGGGATCTACAATGAGCAGTTCTTC.

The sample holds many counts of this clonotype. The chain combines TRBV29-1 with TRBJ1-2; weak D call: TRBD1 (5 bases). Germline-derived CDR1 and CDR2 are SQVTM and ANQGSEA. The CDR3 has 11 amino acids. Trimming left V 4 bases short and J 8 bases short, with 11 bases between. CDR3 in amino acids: CSVGLQGGYTF. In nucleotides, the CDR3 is TGCAGCGTTGGACTCCAGGGCGGCTACACCTTC. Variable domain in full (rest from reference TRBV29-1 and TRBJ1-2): SAVISQKPSRDICQRGTSLTIQCQVDSQVTMMFWYRQQPGQSLTLIATANQGSEATYESGFVIDKFPISRPNLTFSTLTVSNMSPEDSSIYLCSVGLQGGYTFGSGTRLTVV.

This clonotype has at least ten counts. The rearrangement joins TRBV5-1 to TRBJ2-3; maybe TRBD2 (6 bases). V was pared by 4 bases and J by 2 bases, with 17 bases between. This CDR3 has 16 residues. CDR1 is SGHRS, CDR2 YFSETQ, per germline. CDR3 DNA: TGCGCCAGCAGCGCCCGGGACTTAGGAATCACAGATACGCAGTATTTT. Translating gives CASSARDLGITDTQYF.